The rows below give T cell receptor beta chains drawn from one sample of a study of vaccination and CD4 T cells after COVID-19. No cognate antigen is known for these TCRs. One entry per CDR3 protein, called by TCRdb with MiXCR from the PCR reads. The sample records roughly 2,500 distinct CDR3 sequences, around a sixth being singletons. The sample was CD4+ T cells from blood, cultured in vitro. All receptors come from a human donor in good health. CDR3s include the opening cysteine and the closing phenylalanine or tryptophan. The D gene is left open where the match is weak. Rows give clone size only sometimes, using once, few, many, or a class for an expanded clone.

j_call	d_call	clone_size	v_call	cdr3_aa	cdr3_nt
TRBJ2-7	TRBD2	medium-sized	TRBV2	CASKERELYEQYF	TGTGCCAGCAAGGAGCGGGAGCTCTACGAGCAGTACTTC
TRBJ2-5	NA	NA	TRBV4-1	CASSQDFETQYF	TGCGCCAGCAGCCAAGATTTCGAGACCCAGTACTTC
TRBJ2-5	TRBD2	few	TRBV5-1	CASSLAGGPRETQYF	TGCGCCAGCAGCTTAGCGGGGGGGCCCCGGGAGACCCAGTACTTC
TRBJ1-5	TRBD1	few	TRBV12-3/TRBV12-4	CASSSGQGYQPQHF	TGTGCCAGCAGCTCGGGACAGGGGTATCAGCCCCAGCATTTT
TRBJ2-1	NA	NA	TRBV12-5	CASGLVNEQFF	TGTGCTAGTGGTTTGGTCAATGAGCAGTTCTTC
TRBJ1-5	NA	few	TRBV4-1	CASSQDNRVYQPQHF	TGCGCCAGCAGCCAAGATAACAGGGTTTATCAGCCCCAGCATTTT
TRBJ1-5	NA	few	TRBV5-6	CASSPDPNQPQHF	TGTGCCAGCAGCCCCGATCCAAATCAGCCCCAGCATTTT
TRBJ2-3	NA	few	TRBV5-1	CASSAGGNTDTQYF	TGCGCCAGCAGCGCCGGAGGGAACACAGATACGCAGTATTTT
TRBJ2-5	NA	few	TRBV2	CASSERVSFQETQYF	TGTGCCAGCAGTGAACGCGTCAGCTTCCAAGAGACCCAGTACTTC
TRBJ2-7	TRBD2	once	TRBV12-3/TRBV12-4	CASSKGLAGGFYEQYF	TGTGCCAGCAGCAAGGGACTAGCGGGAGGATTCTACGAGCAGTACTTC
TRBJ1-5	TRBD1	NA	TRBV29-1	CSVGQGMAQPQHF	TGCAGCGTCGGACAGGGAATGGCTCAGCCCCAGCATTTT
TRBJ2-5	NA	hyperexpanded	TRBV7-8	CASSFYQSQETQYF	TGTGCCAGCAGCTTCTATCAGTCGCAAGAGACCCAGTACTTC
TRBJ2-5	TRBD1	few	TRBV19	CASTGGGRETQYF	TGTGCCAGTACAGGGGGCGGACGGGAGACCCAGTACTTC
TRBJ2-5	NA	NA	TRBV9	CASSRTGTQETQYF	TGTGCCAGCAGCCGTACAGGGACCCAAGAGACCCAGTACTTC